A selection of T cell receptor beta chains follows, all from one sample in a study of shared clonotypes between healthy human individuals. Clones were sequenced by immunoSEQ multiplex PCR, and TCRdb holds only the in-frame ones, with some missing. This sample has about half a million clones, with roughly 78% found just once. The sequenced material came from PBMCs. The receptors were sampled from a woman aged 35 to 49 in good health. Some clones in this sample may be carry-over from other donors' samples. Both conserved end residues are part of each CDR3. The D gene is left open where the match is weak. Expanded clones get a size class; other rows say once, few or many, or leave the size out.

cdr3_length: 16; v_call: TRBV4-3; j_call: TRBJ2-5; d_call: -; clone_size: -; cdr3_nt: TGCGCCAGCAGCCAAGGTCAAACCTGGGGTGGGGAGACCCAGTACTTC; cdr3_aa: CASSQGQTWGGETQYF
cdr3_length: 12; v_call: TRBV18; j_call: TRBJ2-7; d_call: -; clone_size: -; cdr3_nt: TGTGCCAGCTCACGACGACCATACGAGCAGTACTTC; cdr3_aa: CASSRRPYEQYF
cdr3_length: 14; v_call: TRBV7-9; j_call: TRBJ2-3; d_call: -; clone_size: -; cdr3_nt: TGTGCCAGCAGCTTGAGACAGAGCACAGATACGCAGTATTTT; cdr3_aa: CASSLRQSTDTQYF
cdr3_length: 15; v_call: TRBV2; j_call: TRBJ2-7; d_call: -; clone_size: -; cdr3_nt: TGTGCCAGCAGTGATCGGTGGCAGGGGCTGGACGAGCAGTACTTC; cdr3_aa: CASSDRWQGLDEQYF
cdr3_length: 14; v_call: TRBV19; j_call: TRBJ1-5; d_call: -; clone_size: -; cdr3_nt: TGTGCCAGTAGTATCTCGGGGTTTGGGCAGCCCCAGCATTTT; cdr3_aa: CASSISGFGQPQHF
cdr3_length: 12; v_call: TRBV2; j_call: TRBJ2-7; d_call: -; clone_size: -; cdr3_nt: TGTGCCAGCAAGTTCCGGTCCTACGAGCAGTACTTC; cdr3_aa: CASKFRSYEQYF
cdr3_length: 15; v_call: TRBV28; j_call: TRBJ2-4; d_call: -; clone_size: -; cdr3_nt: TGTGCCAGCAGTTTATCCGGGACAGCCAAAAACATTCAGTACTTC; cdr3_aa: CASSLSGTAKNIQYF
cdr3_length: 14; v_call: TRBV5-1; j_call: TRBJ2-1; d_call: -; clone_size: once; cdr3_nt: TGCGCCAGCAGCTTGGGTCGAGGGTTAGGTGAGCAGTTCTTC; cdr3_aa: CASSLGRGLGEQFF
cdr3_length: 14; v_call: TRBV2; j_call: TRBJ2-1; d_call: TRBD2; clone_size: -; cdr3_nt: TGTGCCGGGGGAGGGAGTTCGTCCTACAATGAGCAGTTCTTC; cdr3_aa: CAGGGSSSYNEQFF
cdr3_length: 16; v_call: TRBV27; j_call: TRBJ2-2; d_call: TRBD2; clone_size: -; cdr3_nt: TGTGCCAGCAGTTTAACGCCTAGCGGGAGTTCCGGGGAGCTGTTTTTT; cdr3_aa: CASSLTPSGSSGELFF
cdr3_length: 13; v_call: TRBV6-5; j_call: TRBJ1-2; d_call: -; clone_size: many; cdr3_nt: TGTGCCATCGAGGGAGGGGGGAATTATGGCTACACCTTC; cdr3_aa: CAIEGGGNYGYTF
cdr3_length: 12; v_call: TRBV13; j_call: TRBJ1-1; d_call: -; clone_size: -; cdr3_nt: TGTGCCAGCAGCTCGACTTTGAGGGAAGCTTTCTTT; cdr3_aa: CASSSTLREAFF
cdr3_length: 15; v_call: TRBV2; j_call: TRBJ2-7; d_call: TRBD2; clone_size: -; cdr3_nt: TGTGCCAGCAGTGAGGCTAGCGGGACCTTCTACGAGCAGTACTTC; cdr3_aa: CASSEASGTFYEQYF
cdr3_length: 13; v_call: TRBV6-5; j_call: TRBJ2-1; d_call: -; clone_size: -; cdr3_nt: TGTGCCAGCAGTTACTCTACGGAAAATGAGCAGTTCTTC; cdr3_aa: CASSYSTENEQFF
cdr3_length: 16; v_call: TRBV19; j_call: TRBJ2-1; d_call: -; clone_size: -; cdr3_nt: TGTGCCAGTAGTATAGTAGGGGCTACCGCCCACAATGAGCAGTTCTTC; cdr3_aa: CASSIVGATAHNEQFF
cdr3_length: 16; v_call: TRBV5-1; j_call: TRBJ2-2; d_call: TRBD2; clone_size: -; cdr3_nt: TGCGCCAGCAGCTGGAGCGCTAGCGGGAGTTCCGGGGAGCTGTTTTTT; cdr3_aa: CASSWSASGSSGELFF